This TCR beta chain was identified in a study of technical replicates of blood from a few donors. Libraries were prepared by immunoSEQ multiplex PCR; TCRdb keeps only in-frame clonotypes and omits some of them. The sample lists 95,000 or so clones, approximately 95% occurring once. CDR3 length equals 13 residues. Germline-derived CDR1 and CDR2 are LGHNT and FRNRAP. Trimming pared 6 bases from V and 3 bases from J, leaving 11 bases between. This clone was counted a single time. Sample: T cells isolated from PBMCs. This TCR was recovered from a human donor in good health. The chain uses TRBV12-5 and TRBJ1-2, with no clear D. Here the CDR3 DNA reads TGTGCTAGTGGGAGCGATATTTACTATGGCTACACCTTC. This translates into CASGSDIYYGYTF.